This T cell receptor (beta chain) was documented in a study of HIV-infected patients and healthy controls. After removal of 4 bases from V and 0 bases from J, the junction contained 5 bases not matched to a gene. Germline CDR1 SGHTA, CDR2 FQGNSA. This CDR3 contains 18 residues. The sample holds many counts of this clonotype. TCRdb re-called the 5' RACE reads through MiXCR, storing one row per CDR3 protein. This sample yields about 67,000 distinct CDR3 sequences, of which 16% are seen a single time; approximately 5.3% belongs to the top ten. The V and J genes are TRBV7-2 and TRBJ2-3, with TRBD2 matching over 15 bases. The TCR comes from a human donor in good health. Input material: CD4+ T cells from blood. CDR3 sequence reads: CASSSGLAGGLSTDTQYF. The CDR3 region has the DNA TGTGCCAGCAGCTCGGGACTAGCGGGAGGACTTAGCACAGATACGCAGTATTTT.